This T cell receptor beta chain comes out of a study of blood T cells in healthy people across ages. This CDR3 is 15 amino acids long. V was clipped by 1 base and J by 7 bases, with 12 bases between them. The germline gives CDR1 SGHRS, CDR2 YFSETQ. Alongside a J-beta primer mix, a sample-barcoded 5' primer served in a second PCR lasting roughly 6 to 11 cycles. In TCRdb, the 5' RACE reads were re-called with MiXCR into one record per CDR3 protein. This sample has hundreds of thousands of distinct CDR3 sequences, with about 28% found just once. The sample holds a few counts of this clonotype. The specimen sequenced was blood. V usage is TRBV5-1 and J usage is TRBJ1-6; maybe TRBD1 (5 bases). This receptor was taken from an elderly woman in good health. The CDR3, as DNA: TGCGCCAGCAGCTTGTCGGGCAGGGAGAATTCACCCCTCCACTTT. Protein product: CASSLSGRENSPLHF. Based on the CDR3 plus reference TRBV5-1 and TRBJ1-6, the full variable domain is KAGVTQTPRYLIKTRGQQVTLSCSPISGHRSVSWYQQTPGQGLQFLFEYFSETQRNKGNFPGRFSGRQFSNSRSEMNVSTLELGDSALYLCASSLSGRENSPLHFGNGTRLTVT.